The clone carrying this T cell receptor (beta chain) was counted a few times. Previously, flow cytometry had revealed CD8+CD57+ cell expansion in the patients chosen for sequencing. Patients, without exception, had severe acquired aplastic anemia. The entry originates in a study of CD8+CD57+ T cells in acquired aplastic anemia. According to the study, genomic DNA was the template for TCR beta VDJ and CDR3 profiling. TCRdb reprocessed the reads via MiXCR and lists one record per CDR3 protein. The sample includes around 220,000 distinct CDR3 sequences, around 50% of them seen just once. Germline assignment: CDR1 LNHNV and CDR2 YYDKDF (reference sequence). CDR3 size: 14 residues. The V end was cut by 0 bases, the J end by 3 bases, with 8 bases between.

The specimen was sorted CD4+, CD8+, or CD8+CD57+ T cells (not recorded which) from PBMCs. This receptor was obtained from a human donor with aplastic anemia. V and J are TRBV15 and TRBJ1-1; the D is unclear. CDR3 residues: CATSRDKGYTEAFF. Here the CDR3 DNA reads TGTGCCACCAGCAGAGATAAAGGGTACACTGAAGCTTTCTTT.